This T cell receptor beta chain derives from a study of cytomegalovirus exposure and HLA in healthy donors. 13 Jbeta primers and 60 Vbeta primers were used for the PCR. Only in-frame clones appear in the TCRdb table, and some are missing; sequencing was by immunoSEQ multiplex PCR. The top ten clones hold 2% to 2.5% of a sample with about 98,000 clones, approximately 70% of them seen once. Germline V gives CDR1 SEHNR, CDR2 FQNEAQ (reference sequence). Trimming shortened V by 3 bases and J by 3 bases, and 5 bases separated the two germline ends. The CDR3 is made up of 12 amino acids. This clonotype was obtained from a man in his forties or fifties in good health and CMV-seronegative. The genes are TRBV7-9 and TRBJ1-2; D is unclear. Sequencing input: PBMCs. CDR3 nucleotide sequence: TGTGCCAGCAGCTTTGGAGACTATGGCTACACCTTC. Residues: CASSFGDYGYTF.